One and the same sample provided the 5 T cell receptor beta chains below, sequenced in a study of blood T cell repertoires in COVID-19. Produced via immunoSEQ multiplex PCR; TCRdb's table is partial and in-frame only. The table records about 300,000 clones, around 90% of them present only once. What was sequenced was PBMCs or T cells enriched from blood (not recorded which). The receptors come from a woman in her forties who had recovered from COVID-19.

The chain joins TRBV5-8 to TRBJ2-3; D perhaps matches TRBD1 (5 bases). This CDR3 is 16 amino acids long. Germline values: CDR1 SGHTS, CDR2 YDEGEE. Trimming stripped 1 base from V and 2 bases from J, with 14 bases between. Here the CDR3 reads CASSLFKGANTDTQYF. CDR3 DNA: TGTGCCAGCAGCTTGTTTAAAGGGGCGAACACAGATACGCAGTATTTT. The variable domain in full, completed from reference TRBV5-8 and TRBJ2-3, reads EAGVTQSPTHLIKTRGQQATLRCSPISGHTSVYWYQQALGLGLQFLLWYDEGEERNRGNFPPRFSGRQFPNYSSELNVNALELEDSALYLCASSLFKGANTDTQYFGPGTRLTVL.

Points on this clone: The identical CDR3 is also encoded by other nucleotide sequences in the sample. This chain's CDR3 is CASRQGVGEQYF. The CDR3 DNA follows: TGTGCCAGCAGACAGGGGGTCGGGGAGCAGTACTTC. This chain joins TRBV5-4 and TRBJ2-7, with TRBD1 identical over 8 bases. The J segment lost 7 bases and the V segment lost 5 bases, leaving 5 bases of the junction unmatched. The germline CDR1 and CDR2 sequences are SGHNT and YYREEE (reference sequence). There are 12 residues in the CDR3.

The chain couples TRBV7-3 to TRBJ2-3; TRBD1 matches at 7 bases. The germline CDR1 and CDR2 sequences are SGHTA and FQGTGA. The CDR3 is made up of 15 amino acids. The J segment lost 1 base and the V segment lost 4 bases, leaving 5 bases of the junction unmatched. The CDR3 DNA is TGTGCCAGCAGCTCACAGGGGTATGGCACAGATACGCAGTATTTT. It yields the protein CASSSQGYGTDTQYF.

The rearrangement links TRBV6-1 to TRBJ1-2; D uncertain. This CDR3 has 14 residues. The V gene lost 2 bases and the J gene lost 2 bases, with 9 bases spanning the gap. The germline CDR1 and CDR2 sequences are MNHNS and SASEGT. Here the CDR3 DNA reads TGTGCCAGCAGTGAAATGGAGGGCAACTATGGCTACACCTTC. Translating it yields CASSEMEGNYGYTF.

V gene TRBV7-8 combines with J gene TRBJ2-1; tentative D call: TRBD1 (5 bases). V was cut by 4 bases and J by 6 bases, with 16 bases left in between. CDR1 is SGHVS and CDR2 is FQNEAQ in the germline V gene. The CDR3 is 15 residues long. The CDR3 region has the DNA TGTGCCAGCAGCTCCCACTTAGCAGGGTTCAATGAGCAGTTCTTC. Its protein is CASSSHLAGFNEQFF.